The following is a T cell receptor (beta chain) sequence with its context. Its antigen is undetermined. The PCR employed 60 Vbeta primers together with 13 Jbeta primers. Source study methods: A later analysis counted 65 million to 90 million unique TCR beta chains, 10 million to 12 million shared. This table comes from immunoSEQ multiplex PCR, and its TCRdb copy is limited to in-frame clones, with some not included. Clone size and V and J calls were adopted from that table, with D and trimming inferred from the DNA. The sample carries about 190,000 clones, roughly 83% recorded once. These data are taken from a study of cytomegalovirus exposure and HLA in healthy donors. Study background: When roughly 420 donors were genotyped, roughly 82% of them were found to fall in the Caucasian-associated ancestry cluster.

Points from the study as a whole: A later analysis appeared to link common viral pathogens to several of the most significant clusters. Three chains tied to CMV proved CMV antigen-specific in vitro.

The sample taken for sequencing was PBMCs. The TCR sequence derives from a woman between 45 and 65 years old in good health and CMV-seronegative.

The DNA of the CDR3 is TGTGCCAGCAGCTTAGCGGACAGGGGAAGGTCACCCCTCCACTTT. As protein: CASSLADRGRSPLHF. This chain links TRBV7-8 with TRBJ1-6; 9 bases agree with TRBD1. Germline V lookup: CDR1 SGHVS, CDR2 FQNEAQ. The junction had 4 bases not matched to a gene; V was cut back by 0 bases and J by 10 bases. The length of the CDR3 is 15 residues.